This T cell receptor (beta chain) was identified during a study of T-cell reconstitution after alpha-beta-depleted transplantation in children (dated by TCRdb to 2016 to 2017). As for the study more broadly: Using TCR repertoire profiling, the study quantitatively followed how T-cell immune reconstitution unfolded in children after TCRalphabeta/CD19-depleted allogeneic hematopoietic cell transplantation.

The germline V gene sets CDR1 to KGHDR and CDR2 to SFDVKD. Trimming removed 4 bases from V and 0 bases from J, leaving 6 bases between the germline ends. From the cysteine up to the phenylalanine, the CDR3 has a length of 14 residues. The only DNA kept is the CDR3, 42 bases in frame from the first base. This clonotype was seen ten or more times. No antigen is known for it. It has no much larger one-base neighbor in the sample; base qualities were not kept. Libraries were built with PCR. The sequencer listed for this sample is Illumina HiSeq 2500. To normalize quantification of the TCRbeta repertoire, the TCR libraries were built with molecular barcoding that relied on unique molecular identifiers. TCRdb handled the public reads itself, with Q25 trimming in fastp and clone calling in MiXCR, and kept productive beta chains. Records with the same CDR3 protein are collapsed into one entry carrying the most frequent genes and DNA. Here the sample has 450,000 to 500,000 distinct CDR3 sequences; around 13% occur a single time. More than 5.5% of the sample comes from the top ten.

The TCR comes from a human donor who donated a stem cell graft to a child with combined immunodeficiency. The V and J genes are TRBV24-1 and TRBJ2-1; the D gene remains uncertain. Sample: PBMCs from the stem cell graft donor, taken from the stem cell graft. The DNA is TGTGCCACCAGTGAACTAAGCTCCTACAATGAGCAGTTCTTC. Translation gives CATSELSSYNEQFF.